The clone carrying this T cell receptor (beta chain) has only a few counts. Its target is not known. One end of the junction varies from germline; a read error may be responsible. The entry originates in a study of blood T cells in healthy people across ages. Study-level results: It was not possible, with unsorted PBMCs, to conclusively compare naive and antigen-experienced cells.

PCR was performed a second time for about 7 to 11 cycles using a sample-barcoded 5' primer and a J-beta primer mix. TCRdb reprocessed the 5' RACE reads with MiXCR, giving one entry per CDR3 protein. The sample holds about 670,000 distinct CDR3 sequences, over 40% seen once. Germline assignment: CDR1 KGHSH and CDR2 LQKENI. The CDR3 spans 15 residues. The chain recombines TRBV18 with TRBJ2-6, with D maybe TRBD1 (5 bases). This receptor was obtained from a woman older than 75 in good health. Sequencing was carried out using blood. CDR3 bases: TGTGCCAGCTCATCGACAGTTTCTGGGTCCAACGTCCTGACTTTC. Translating it yields CASSSTVSGSNVLTF.